This T cell receptor beta chain was retrieved from a study of blood T cell repertoires in COVID-19. The V and J ends lost 3 bases and 1 base respectively, with 7 bases between them. This CDR3 contains 13 residues. CDR1 and CDR2 from the germline V gene are MDHEN and SYDVKM. Produced via immunoSEQ multiplex PCR; TCRdb's table is partial and in-frame only. The table records a few hundred thousand clones, approximately 89% of them present only once. The chain recombines TRBV28 with TRBJ2-7; possible D gene TRBD2, 6 bases. Sequences were obtained from peripheral blood. The receptor's source is a middle-aged man who had recovered from COVID-19. The DNA of the CDR3 is TGTGCCAGCAGTTTCCGGGAGTCCTACGAGCAGTACTTC. Residues: CASSFRESYEQYF.